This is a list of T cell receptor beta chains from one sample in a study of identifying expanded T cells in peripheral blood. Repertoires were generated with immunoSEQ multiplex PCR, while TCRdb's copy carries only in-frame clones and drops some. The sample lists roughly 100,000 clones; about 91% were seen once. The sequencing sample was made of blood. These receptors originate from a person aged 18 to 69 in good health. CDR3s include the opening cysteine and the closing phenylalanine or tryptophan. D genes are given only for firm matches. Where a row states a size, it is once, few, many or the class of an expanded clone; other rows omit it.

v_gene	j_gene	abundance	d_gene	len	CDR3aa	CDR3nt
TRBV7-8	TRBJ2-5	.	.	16	CASSLALVGYQETQYF	TGTGCCAGCAGCTTAGCGTTGGTCGGGTACCAAGAGACCCAGTACTTC
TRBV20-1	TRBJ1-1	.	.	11	CSASPRYEAFF	TGCAGTGCTAGTCCGAGGTATGAAGCTTTCTTT
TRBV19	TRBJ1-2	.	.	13	CASSINSNYGYTF	TGTGCCAGTAGTATCAATAGTAACTATGGCTACACCTTC
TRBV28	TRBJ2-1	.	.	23	CASSQMGGQPYPSSSGNYNEQFF	TGTGCCAGCAGTCAAATGGGAGGACAACCGTATCCCTCTAGTAGCGGCAACTACAATGAGCAGTTCTTC
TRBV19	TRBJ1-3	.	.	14	CASMSGSSGNTIYF	TGTGCCAGTATGTCAGGAAGCTCTGGAAACACCATATATTTT
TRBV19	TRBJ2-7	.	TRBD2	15	CASSIWREGTYEQYF	TGTGCCAGTAGTATCTGGCGGGAGGGAACCTACGAGCAGTACTTC
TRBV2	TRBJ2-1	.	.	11	CASRVAGEQFF	TGTGCCAGCAGGGTAGCTGGCGAGCAGTTCTTC
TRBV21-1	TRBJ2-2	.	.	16	CASSKDTSGLTGELFF	TGTGCCAGCAGCAAAGACACGTCAGGCCTCACCGGGGAGCTGTTTTTT
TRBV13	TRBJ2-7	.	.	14	CASSSRTRGHEQYF	TGTGCCAGCAGCTCCCGGACAAGGGGCCACGAGCAGTACTTC
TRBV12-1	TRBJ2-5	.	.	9	CASVETQYF	TGTGCCAGCGTGGAGACCCAGTACTTC
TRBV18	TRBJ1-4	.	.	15	CASSPRRGTNEKLFF	TGTGCCAGCTCACCACGGAGGGGGACTAATGAAAAACTGTTTTTT
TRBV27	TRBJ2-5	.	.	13	CASSFVRRETQYF	TGTGCCAGCAGTTTTGTCAGAAGGGAGACCCAGTACTTC
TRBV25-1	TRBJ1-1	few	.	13	CASNKGGITEAFF	TGTGCCAGTAATAAGGGGGGAATCACTGAAGCTTTCTTT
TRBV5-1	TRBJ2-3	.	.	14	CASSLSVDTDTQYF	TGCGCCAGCAGCTTGTCCGTCGACACAGATACGCAGTATTTT
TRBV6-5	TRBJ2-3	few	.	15	CASSRRRPFTDTQYF	TGTGCCAGCAGTCGACGACGGCCATTCACAGATACGCAGTATTTT
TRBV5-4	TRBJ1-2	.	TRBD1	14	CASSSTGIFYGYTF	TGTGCCAGCAGCTCGACAGGGATCTTCTATGGCTACACCTTC
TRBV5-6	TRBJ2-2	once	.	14	CASSLTLAPGELFF	TGTGCCAGCAGCTTGACACTAGCACCCGGGGAGCTGTTTTTT
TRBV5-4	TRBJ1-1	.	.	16	CASSPQRAVGSTEAFF	TGTGCCAGCAGCCCTCAGCGGGCGGTGGGAAGCACTGAAGCTTTCTTT
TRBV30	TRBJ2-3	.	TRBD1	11	CAWSAGTGKYF	TGTGCCTGGAGTGCTGGGACAGGGAAGTATTTT
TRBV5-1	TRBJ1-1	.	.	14	CASSFGGGSTEAFF	TGCGCCAGCAGCTTCGGGGGTGGTAGCACTGAAGCTTTCTTT
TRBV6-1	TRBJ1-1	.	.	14	CASSESRAGYEAFF	TGTGCCAGCAGTGAAAGTCGGGCAGGGTATGAAGCTTTCTTT
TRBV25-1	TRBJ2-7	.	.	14	CASSETGPAYEQYF	TGTGCCAGCAGTGAAACAGGGCCTGCCTACGAGCAGTACTTC
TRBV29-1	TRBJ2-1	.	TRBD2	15	CSVDGGDEGYNEQFF	TGCAGCGTTGACGGGGGGGACGAGGGTTACAATGAGCAGTTCTTC
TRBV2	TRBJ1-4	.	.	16	CASSVLPGLANEKLFF	TGTGCCAGCAGCGTCTTACCGGGTTTGGCTAATGAAAAACTGTTTTTT
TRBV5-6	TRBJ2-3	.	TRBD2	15	CASSIGLAGTDTQYF	TGTGCCAGCAGCATCGGACTAGCGGGTACAGATACGCAGTATTTT
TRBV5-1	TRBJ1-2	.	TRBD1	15	CASSLQGAPDYGYTF	TGCGCCAGCAGCCTTCAGGGGGCGCCGGACTATGGCTACACCTTC
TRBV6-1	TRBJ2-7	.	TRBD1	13	CASSGTDRGEQYF	TGTGCCAGCAGTGGCACCGACAGGGGCGAGCAGTACTTC
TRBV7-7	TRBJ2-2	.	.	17	CASSLEGARGGIGELFF	TGTGCCAGCAGCTTAGAAGGGGCGCGAGGGGGAATCGGGGAGCTGTTTTTT
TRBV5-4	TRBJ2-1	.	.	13	CASSGASAGEQFF	TGTGCCAGCAGCGGTGCTAGCGCCGGTGAGCAGTTCTTC
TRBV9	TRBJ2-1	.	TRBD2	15	CASSVAGLEGNEQFF	TGTGCCAGCAGCGTAGCCGGACTAGAGGGCAATGAGCAGTTCTTC
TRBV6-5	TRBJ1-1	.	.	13	CASSSYIDTEAFF	TGTGCCAGCAGTTCCTATATTGACACTGAAGCTTTCTTT
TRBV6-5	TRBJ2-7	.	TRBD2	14	CASIGTSGSYEQYF	TGTGCCAGCATTGGGACTAGCGGTTCATACGAGCAGTACTTC
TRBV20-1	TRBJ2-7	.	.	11	CSAHGDPEQYF	TGCAGTGCTCATGGGGATCCCGAGCAGTACTTC
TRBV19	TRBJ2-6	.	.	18	CASSIGTGAIAGANVLTF	TGTGCCAGTAGTATAGGAACGGGGGCAATTGCTGGGGCCAACGTCCTGACTTTC
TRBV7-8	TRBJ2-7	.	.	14	CASSSDGEVYEQYF	TGTGCCAGCAGCTCCGATGGGGAGGTGTACGAGCAGTACTTC
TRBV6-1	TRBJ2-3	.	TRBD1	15	CASSGQGAGTDTQYF	TGTGCCAGCAGTGGACAGGGGGCGGGCACAGATACGCAGTATTTT
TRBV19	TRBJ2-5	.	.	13	CASSEGYQETQYF	TGTGCCAGTTCAGAGGGGTACCAAGAGACCCAGTACTTC